The 2 T cell receptor beta chains given below trace back to one sample, sequenced in a study of cytomegalovirus exposure and HLA in healthy donors. This PCR relied on a set of 60 Vbeta primers and 13 Jbeta primers. Assay used: immunoSEQ multiplex PCR; TCRdb lists only in-frame clones, some missing. The data contain around 64,000 clones, approximately 90% of them seen just once; the ten biggest clones take up roughly 2%. The sample consisted of PBMCs. The receptors here all came from a woman in her 30s in good health and CMV-seronegative.

This chain connects TRBV27 to TRBJ1-2; possible D gene TRBD1, 5 bases. The CDR3 sequence is 14 residues long. With 6 bases removed from V and 7 bases from J, the gap between germline ends came to 18 bases. Looked up from germline, CDR1 is MNHEY and CDR2 is SMNVEV (reference sequence). This CDR3 reads CASSLWGRRGGYTF. The CDR3 nucleotides are TGTGCCAGCAGCTTGTGGGGCAGGCGGGGTGGCTACACCTTC.

This clone is judged medium-sized (0.01 to 0.1%). The chain joins TRBV4-1 to TRBJ1-6; weak D call: TRBD1 (6 bases). This CDR3 has 14 amino acids. Trimming removed 5 bases from V and 7 bases from J, with 12 bases in between. Germline V lookup: CDR1 MGHRA, CDR2 YSYEKL. The CDR3 here is CASSTRTENSPLHF. The CDR3 DNA follows: TGCGCCAGCAGCACCAGGACAGAGAATTCACCCCTCCACTTT.